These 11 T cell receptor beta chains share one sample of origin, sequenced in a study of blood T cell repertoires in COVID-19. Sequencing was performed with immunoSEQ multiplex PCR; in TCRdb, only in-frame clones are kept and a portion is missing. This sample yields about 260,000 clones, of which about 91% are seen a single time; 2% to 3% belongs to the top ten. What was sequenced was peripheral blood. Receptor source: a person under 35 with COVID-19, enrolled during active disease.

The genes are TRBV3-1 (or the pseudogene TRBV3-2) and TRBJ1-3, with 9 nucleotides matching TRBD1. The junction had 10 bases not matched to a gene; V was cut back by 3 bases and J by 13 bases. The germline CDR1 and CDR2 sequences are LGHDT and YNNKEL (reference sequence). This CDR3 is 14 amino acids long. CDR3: CASSHRDREDRIYF. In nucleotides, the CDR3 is TGTGCCAGCAGCCACCGGGACAGGGAGGATAGAATATATTTT.

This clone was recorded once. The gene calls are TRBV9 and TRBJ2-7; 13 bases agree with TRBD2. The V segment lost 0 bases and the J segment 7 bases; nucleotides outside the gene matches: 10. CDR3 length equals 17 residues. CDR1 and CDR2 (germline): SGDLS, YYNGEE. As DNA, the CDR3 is TGTGCCAGCAGCGTAGGGTTTGGGGGGACTAGCGGGATTGAGCAGTACTTC. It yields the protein CASSVGFGGTSGIEQYF.

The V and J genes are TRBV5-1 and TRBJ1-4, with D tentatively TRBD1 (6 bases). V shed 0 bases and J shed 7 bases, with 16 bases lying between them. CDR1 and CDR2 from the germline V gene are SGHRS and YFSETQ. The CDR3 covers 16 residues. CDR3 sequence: CASSLDGGARGEKLFF. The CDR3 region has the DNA TGCGCCAGCAGCTTGGATGGGGGGGCGCGAGGTGAAAAACTGTTTTTT.

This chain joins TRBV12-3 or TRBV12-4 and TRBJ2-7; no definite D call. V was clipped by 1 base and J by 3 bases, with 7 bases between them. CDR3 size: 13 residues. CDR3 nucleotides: TGTGCCAGCAGTTTAGGCCCTAGCTACGAGCAGTACTTC. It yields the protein CASSLGPSYEQYF.

The CDR3 region has the DNA TGTGCCAGCAGACAATCCGACAGGACTAACTATGGCTACACCTTC. Amino acid sequence: CASRQSDRTNYGYTF. The chain employs TRBV6-6 and TRBJ1-2; tentatively, D is TRBD1 (6 bases). The CDR3 is 15 amino acids. Germline loops: CDR1 MNHNY, CDR2 SVGAGI (reference sequence). V was trimmed by 6 bases and J by 0 bases, leaving 14 bases between them.

The CDR3 spells CATGAGGPLFTDTQYF. CDR3 nucleotide sequence: TGTGCCACAGGGGCGGGAGGCCCCCTTTTCACAGATACGCAGTATTTT. This chain uses TRBV25-1 with TRBJ2-3; 8 nucleotides agree with TRBD2. Trimming removed 10 bases from V and 2 bases from J; junction bases left unmatched: 14. Germline values: CDR1 MGHDK, CDR2 SYGVNS. The CDR3 consists of 16 residues.

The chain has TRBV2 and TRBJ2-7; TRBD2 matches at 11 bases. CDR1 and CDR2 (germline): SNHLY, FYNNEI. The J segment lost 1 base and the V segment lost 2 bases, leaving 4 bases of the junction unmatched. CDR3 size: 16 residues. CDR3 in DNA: TGTGCCAGCAGTGAACTAGCGGGAGGACTATCCTACGAGCAGTACTTC. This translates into CASSELAGGLSYEQYF.

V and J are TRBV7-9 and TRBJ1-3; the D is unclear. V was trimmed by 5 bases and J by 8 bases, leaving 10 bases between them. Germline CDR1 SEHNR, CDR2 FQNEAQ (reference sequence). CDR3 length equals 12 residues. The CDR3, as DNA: TGTGCCAGCAGCCTTATCGAGGACACCATATATTTT. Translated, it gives CASSLIEDTIYF.

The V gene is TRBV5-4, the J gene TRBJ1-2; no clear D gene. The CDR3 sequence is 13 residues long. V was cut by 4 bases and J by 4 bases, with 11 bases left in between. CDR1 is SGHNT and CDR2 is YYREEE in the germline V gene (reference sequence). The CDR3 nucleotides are TGTGCCAGCAGCCCGAGGGAGGGCTATGGCTACACCTTC. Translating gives CASSPREGYGYTF.

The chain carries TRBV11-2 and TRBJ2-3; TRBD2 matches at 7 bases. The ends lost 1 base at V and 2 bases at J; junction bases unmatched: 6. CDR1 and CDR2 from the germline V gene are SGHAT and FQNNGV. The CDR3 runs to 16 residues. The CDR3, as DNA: TGTGCCAGCAGCTTAGCGGCGGGAGCTACCACAGATACGCAGTATTTT. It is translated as CASSLAAGATTDTQYF.

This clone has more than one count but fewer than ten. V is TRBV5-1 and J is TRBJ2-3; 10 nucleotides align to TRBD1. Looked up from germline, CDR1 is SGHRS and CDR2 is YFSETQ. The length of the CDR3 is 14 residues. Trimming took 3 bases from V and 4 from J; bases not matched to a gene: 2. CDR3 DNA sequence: TGCGCCAGCAGCTCGGGACAGGGGCCAGATACGCAGTATTTT. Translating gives CASSSGQGPDTQYF.